This TCR beta chain was observed in a study of beta chain features in type 1 diabetes. Overall study results and limits: Reads derived from cDNA could over-represent cells showing high TCR expression. When VDJ junctions were examined, type 1 diabetes patients showed fewer insertions and more deletions. Patients with Type 1 diabetes showed moderately but significantly shorter TCRB CDR3s in all four CD4+ subsets. Patients' naive, central memory and regulatory TCRB repertoires appeared more alike than those of healthy donors.

CDR1 is LNHDA, CDR2 SQIVND, per germline (reference sequence). After removal of 10 bases from V and 0 bases from J, the junction contained 8 bases not matched to a gene. The length of the CDR3 is 14 residues. Each donor gave one heparinised blood draw averaging roughly 120 mL. The whole isolated RNA underwent reverse transcription, so sequencing captured expressed TCRB transcripts. The method was immunoSEQ multiplex PCR; TCRdb's version includes in-frame clones alone and lacks a portion of them. Of 350,000 to 450,000 clones listed, around 13% were seen once; the top ten hold about 0.01%. Points on this clone: Antigen: not known.

Sequencing was performed on naive CD4+ T cells from blood. The rearrangement joins TRBV19 to TRBJ2-7; 8 bases line up with TRBD2. The receptor was isolated from a woman aged 18 to 35 with type 1 diabetes. DNA for the CDR3: TGTGCCACCAAGCGGGGGACTAACTCCTACGAGCAGTACTTC. Residues: CATKRGTNSYEQYF.